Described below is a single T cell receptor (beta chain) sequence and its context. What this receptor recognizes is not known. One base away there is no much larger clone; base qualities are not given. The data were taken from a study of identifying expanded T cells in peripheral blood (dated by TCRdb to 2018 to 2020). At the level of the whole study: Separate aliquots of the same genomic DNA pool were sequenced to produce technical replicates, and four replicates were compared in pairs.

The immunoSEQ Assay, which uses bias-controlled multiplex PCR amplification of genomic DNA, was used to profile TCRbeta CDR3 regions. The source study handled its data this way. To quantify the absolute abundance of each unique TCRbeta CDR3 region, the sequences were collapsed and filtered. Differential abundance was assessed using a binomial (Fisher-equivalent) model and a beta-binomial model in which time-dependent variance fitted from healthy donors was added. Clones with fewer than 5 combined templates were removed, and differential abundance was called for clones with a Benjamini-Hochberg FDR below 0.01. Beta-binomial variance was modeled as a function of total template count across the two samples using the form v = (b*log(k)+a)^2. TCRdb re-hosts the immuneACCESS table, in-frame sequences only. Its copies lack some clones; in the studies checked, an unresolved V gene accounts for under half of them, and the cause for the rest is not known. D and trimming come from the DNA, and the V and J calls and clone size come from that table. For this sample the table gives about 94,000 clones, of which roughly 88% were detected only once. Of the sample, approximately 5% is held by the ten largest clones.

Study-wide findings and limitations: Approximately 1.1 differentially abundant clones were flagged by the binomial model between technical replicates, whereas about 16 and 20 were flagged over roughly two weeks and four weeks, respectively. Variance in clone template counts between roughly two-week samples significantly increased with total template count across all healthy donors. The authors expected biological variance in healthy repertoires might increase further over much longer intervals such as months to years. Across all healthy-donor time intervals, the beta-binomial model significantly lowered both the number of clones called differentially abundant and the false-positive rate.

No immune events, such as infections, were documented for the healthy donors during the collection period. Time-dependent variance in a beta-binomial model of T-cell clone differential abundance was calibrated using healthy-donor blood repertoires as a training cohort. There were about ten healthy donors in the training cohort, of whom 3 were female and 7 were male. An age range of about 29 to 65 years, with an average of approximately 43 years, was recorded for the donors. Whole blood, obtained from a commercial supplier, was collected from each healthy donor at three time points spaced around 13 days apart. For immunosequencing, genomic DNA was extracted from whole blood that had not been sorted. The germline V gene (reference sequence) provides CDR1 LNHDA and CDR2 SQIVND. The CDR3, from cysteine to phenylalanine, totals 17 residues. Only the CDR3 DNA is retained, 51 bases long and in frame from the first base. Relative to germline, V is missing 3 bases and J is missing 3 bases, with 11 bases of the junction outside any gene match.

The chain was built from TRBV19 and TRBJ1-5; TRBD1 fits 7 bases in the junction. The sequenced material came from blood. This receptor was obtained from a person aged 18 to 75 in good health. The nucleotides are TGTGCCAGTAGTATCCTGACAGGGAGAGCCCACAATCAGCCCCAGCATTTT. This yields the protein CASSILTGRAHNQPQHF. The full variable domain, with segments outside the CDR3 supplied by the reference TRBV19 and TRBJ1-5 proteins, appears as DGGITQSPKYLFRKEGQNVTLSCEQNLNHDAMYWYRQDPGQGLRLIYYSQIVNDFQKGDIAEGYSVSREKKESFPLTVTSAQKNPTAFYLCASSILTGRAHNQPQHFGDGTRLSIL.